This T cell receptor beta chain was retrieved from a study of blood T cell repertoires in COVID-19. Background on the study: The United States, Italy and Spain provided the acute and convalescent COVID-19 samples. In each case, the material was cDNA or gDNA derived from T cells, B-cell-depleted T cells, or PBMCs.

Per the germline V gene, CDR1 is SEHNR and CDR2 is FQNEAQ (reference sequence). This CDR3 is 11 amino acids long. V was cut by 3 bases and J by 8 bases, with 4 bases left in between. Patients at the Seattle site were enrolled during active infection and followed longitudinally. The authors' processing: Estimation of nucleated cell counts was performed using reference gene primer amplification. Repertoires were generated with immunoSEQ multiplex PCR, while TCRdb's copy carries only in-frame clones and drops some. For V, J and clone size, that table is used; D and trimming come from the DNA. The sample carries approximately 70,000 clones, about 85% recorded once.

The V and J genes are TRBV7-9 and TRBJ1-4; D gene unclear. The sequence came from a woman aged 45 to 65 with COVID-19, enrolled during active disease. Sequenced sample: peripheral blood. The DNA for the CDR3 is TGTGCCAGCAGCTTGCAGGAAAAACTGTTTTTT. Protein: CASSLQEKLFF. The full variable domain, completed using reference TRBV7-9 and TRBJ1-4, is DTGVSQNPRHKITKRGQNVTFRCDPISEHNRLYWYRQTLGQGPEFLTYFQNEAQLEKSRLLSDRFSAERPKGSFSTLEIQRTEQGDSAMYLCASSLQEKLFFGSGTQLSVL.